The 21 T cell receptor beta chains in this list originate from one sample, sequenced in a study of T-cell memory formation after mild COVID-19. TCRdb independently ran MiXCR on the 5' RACE reads; one entry per CDR3 protein. This sample yields hundreds of thousands of distinct CDR3 sequences, of which roughly 24% are seen a single time; around 8.1% belongs to the top ten. Sequenced input: PBMCs or a T cell subset sorted from them (not recorded which). Source of these receptors: an adult woman who had mild COVID-19 (a few samples of this study predate the infection). Cell type and time point are not known.

Only a few counts were recorded for this clonotype. The rearrangement joins TRBV3-1 to TRBJ2-3; D is undetermined. V was pared by 7 bases and J by 4 bases, with 18 bases between. The CDR3 has 15 amino acids. Germline V lookup: CDR1 LGHDT, CDR2 YNNKEL (reference sequence). As DNA, the CDR3 is TGTGCCAGCACCAGGACCCTCCGTGAGCCAGATACGCAGTATTTT. Translation gives CASTRTLREPDTQYF.

V and J are TRBV19 and TRBJ1-1; D not certain. The germline gives CDR1 LNHDA, CDR2 SQIVND (reference sequence). The CDR3 spans 14 residues. V lost 5 bases to trimming and J lost 1 base, with 11 bases between them. The DNA of the CDR3 is TGTGCCAGTAGTTCATGGTCCGGGAACACTGAAGCTTTCTTT. As protein: CASSSWSGNTEAFF.

The gene calls are TRBV11-2 and TRBJ2-1; a weak D match, TRBD2 (5 bases). V was trimmed by 2 bases and J by 1 base, leaving 12 bases between them. CDR3 length: 16 residues. Germline lookup yields CDR1 SGHAT and CDR2 FQNNGV. The CDR3, as DNA: TGTGCCAGCAGCTTAACAACTACTAGTTCCTACAATGAGCAGTTCTTC. It encodes CASSLTTTSSYNEQFF.

This clonotype was counted a few times. The J gene is TRBJ2-1, the V gene TRBV9; the match to TRBD2 covers 12 bases. This CDR3 is 20 amino acids long. The V segment lost 4 bases and the J segment 0 bases; nucleotides outside the gene matches: 14. Looked up from germline, CDR1 is SGDLS and CDR2 is YYNGEE. CDR3: CASSIPLGTSGLSSYNEQFF. DNA for the CDR3: TGTGCCAGCAGCATACCGTTAGGGACTAGCGGGCTAAGCTCCTACAATGAGCAGTTCTTC.

V usage is TRBV5-1 and J usage is TRBJ1-2; D gene ambiguous. Germline CDR1 reads SGHRS; CDR2 reads YFSETQ. Trimming removed 0 bases from V and 4 bases from J, with 10 bases in between. This CDR3 comprises 14 residues. DNA of the CDR3: TGCGCCAGCAGCTTGGATACAGTCCTCTATGGCTACACCTTC. It yields the protein CASSLDTVLYGYTF.

V usage is TRBV5-6 and J usage is TRBJ1-5, with D tentatively TRBD1 (5 bases). Germline V CDR1 and CDR2: SGHDT, YYEEEE. Trimming shortened V by 0 bases and J by 4 bases, and 14 bases separated the two germline ends. This CDR3 has 16 amino acids. The CDR3 bases are TGTGCCAGCAGCTTGGGGGTCGCGGGGGGTAATCAGCCCCAGCATTTT. It translates to CASSLGVAGGNQPQHF. The whole variable domain, filled in from reference TRBV5-6 and TRBJ1-5, reads DAGVTQSPTHLIKTRGQQVTLRCSPKSGHDTVSWYQQALGQGPQFIFQYYEEEERQRGNFPDRFSGHQFPNYSSELNVNALLLGDSALYLCASSLGVAGGNQPQHFGDGTRLSIL.

This clonotype ranks as medium-sized. The CDR3 sequence is CASSVAGGQETQYF. CDR3 coding DNA: TGTGCCAGCAGCGTAGCGGGGGGGCAAGAGACCCAGTACTTC. The chain combines TRBV12-3 or TRBV12-4 with TRBJ2-5; 11 positions match TRBD2. This CDR3 has 14 residues. After removal of 6 bases from V and 2 bases from J, the junction contained 2 bases not matched to a gene.

This clonotype ranks as medium-sized. The V and J genes are TRBV20-1 and TRBJ2-2; D gene ambiguous. Germline V gene data show CDR1 as DFQATT and CDR2 as SNEGSKA (reference sequence). The ends were cut back, 0 bases at V and 8 bases at J, with 16 bases in the middle. The CDR3 runs 15 residues. The CDR3 sequence: CSAREAGGRLGELFF. In DNA, the CDR3 is TGCAGTGCTAGAGAGGCAGGTGGCAGGCTAGGGGAGCTGTTTTTT.

The chain is built from TRBV20-1 and TRBJ1-5; possible D gene TRBD1, 5 bases. Trimming left V 3 bases short and J 2 bases short, with 14 bases between. From germline, CDR1 is DFQATT and CDR2 SNEGSKA (reference sequence). CDR3 length: 15 residues. CDR3: CSASHGGDGNQPQHF. In nucleotides, the CDR3 is TGCAGTGCTAGTCACGGGGGGGACGGCAATCAGCCCCAGCATTTT.

This chain uses TRBV12-3 or TRBV12-4 with TRBJ1-5, with no clear D. Trimming removed 5 bases at V and 7 bases at J, with 9 bases between. This CDR3 is built from 12 residues. CDR3 bases: TGTGCCAGCAGTCGCTTAAGGCAGCCCCAGCATTTT. The encoded protein is CASSRLRQPQHF.

This clonotype has only a few counts. This chain links TRBV7-2 with TRBJ2-1; D assignment may be TRBD1 or TRBD2 (6 bases each). Germline CDR1 reads SGHTA; CDR2 reads FQGNSA. Trimming shortened V by 5 bases and J by 8 bases, and 16 bases separated the two germline ends. There are 14 residues in the CDR3. CDR3 sequence (DNA): TGTGCCAGCAGCCCAGGGGAGGTATCCCATGAGCAGTTCTTC. Translation gives CASSPGEVSHEQFF.

The J gene is TRBJ2-1, the V gene TRBV9; a weak D match, TRBD2 (7 bases). Trimming left V 3 bases short and J 2 bases short, with 9 bases between. There are 14 residues in the CDR3. Germline assignment: CDR1 SGDLS and CDR2 YYNGEE. The CDR3 region has the DNA TGTGCCAGCAGCGAGGGGGGGGCCTACAATGAGCAGTTCTTC. Amino acid sequence: CASSEGGAYNEQFF.

The chain recombines TRBV15 with TRBJ2-7, with 7 bases that match TRBD1. V lost 3 bases, J lost 2 bases, and 1 base stayed unmatched. CDR3 length equals 13 residues. From germline, CDR1 is LNHNV and CDR2 YYDKDF (reference sequence). The CDR3 loop reads CATSRDRTYEQYF. The CDR3 DNA reads TGTGCCACCAGCAGGGACAGGACCTACGAGCAGTACTTC.

This clonotype was observed at least ten times. This chain connects TRBV5-1 to TRBJ2-5; no definite D call. CDR1 and CDR2 from the germline V gene are SGHRS and YFSETQ. The CDR3 runs 13 residues. V lost 1 base, J lost 7 bases, and 11 bases lay in between. In DNA form, the CDR3 reads TGCGCCAGCAGCTTGAGGGAAAGAGGGACCCAGTACTTC. This encodes CASSLRERGTQYF.

This clonotype occurred a few times. This chain links TRBV7-9 with TRBJ2-2; TRBD1 is a possible D gene (5 bases). Trimming stripped 5 bases from V and 7 bases from J, with 14 bases between. Germline values: CDR1 SEHNR, CDR2 FQNEAQ (reference sequence). There are 14 residues in the CDR3. The CDR3 coding sequence is TGTGCCAGCAGCCCCCATGGGGCTATCGGGGAGCTGTTTTTT. Amino acid sequence: CASSPHGAIGELFF.

V and J are TRBV29-1 and TRBJ1-1, with D possibly being TRBD1 (5 bases). The ends were cut back, 3 bases at V and 4 bases at J, with 15 bases in the middle. This CDR3 is built from 14 residues. Per germline, CDR1 SQVTM and CDR2 ANQGSEA. CDR3 amino acids: CSVETQGSPTEAFF. The CDR3, as DNA: TGCAGCGTTGAGACTCAGGGCTCCCCCACTGAAGCTTTCTTT.

The gene calls are TRBV10-3 and TRBJ2-7, with TRBD2 identical over 8 bases. The V segment lost 5 bases and the J segment 7 bases; nucleotides outside the gene matches: 7. The CDR3 is 13 amino acids. The germline CDR1 and CDR2 sequences are ENHRY and SYGVKD. CDR3 in amino acids: CAISPGTRGEQYF. The CDR3 nucleotides read TGTGCCATCAGTCCCGGGACTAGGGGGGAGCAGTACTTC.

This chain joins TRBV12-3 or TRBV12-4 and TRBJ1-1; tentative D call: TRBD1 (5 bases). V lost 4 bases to trimming and J lost 6 bases, with 21 bases between them. The CDR3 loop spans 16 amino acids. The CDR3 here is CASSYPPGRGTAEAFF. CDR3 nucleotide sequence: TGTGCCAGCAGTTACCCACCGGGACGAGGGACGGCTGAAGCTTTCTTT.

This chain uses TRBV10-3 with TRBJ2-5, with 7 bases fitting TRBD1. Per the germline V gene, CDR1 is ENHRY and CDR2 is SYGVKD. This CDR3 region has 15 residues. J lost 1 base, V lost 7 bases, and 9 bases had no gene match. The CDR3 loop is CAIKGDRNLQETQYF. The CDR3 bases are TGTGCCATCAAGGGGGACAGAAATCTCCAAGAGACCCAGTACTTC.

The chain joins TRBV7-9 to TRBJ2-1; D is possibly TRBD2 (6 bases). The germline gives CDR1 SEHNR, CDR2 FQNEAQ (reference sequence). V lost 5 bases, J lost 6 bases, and 14 bases lay in between. This CDR3 comprises 14 residues. The CDR3 loop reads CASSHPGSVNEQFF. CDR3 nucleotide sequence: TGTGCCAGCAGCCACCCCGGGAGCGTCAATGAGCAGTTCTTC.

The rearrangement joins TRBV24-1 to TRBJ2-4; 7 bases are a match to TRBD2. This CDR3 comprises 17 residues. With 5 bases clipped from V and 3 bases from J, the junction kept 12 bases outside the gene matches. Germline values: CDR1 KGHDR, CDR2 SFDVKD. The CDR3 sequence is CATSGGGVGLGKNIQYF. The CDR3 DNA sequence: TGTGCCACCAGTGGTGGGGGGGTCGGGCTAGGCAAAAACATTCAGTACTTC.